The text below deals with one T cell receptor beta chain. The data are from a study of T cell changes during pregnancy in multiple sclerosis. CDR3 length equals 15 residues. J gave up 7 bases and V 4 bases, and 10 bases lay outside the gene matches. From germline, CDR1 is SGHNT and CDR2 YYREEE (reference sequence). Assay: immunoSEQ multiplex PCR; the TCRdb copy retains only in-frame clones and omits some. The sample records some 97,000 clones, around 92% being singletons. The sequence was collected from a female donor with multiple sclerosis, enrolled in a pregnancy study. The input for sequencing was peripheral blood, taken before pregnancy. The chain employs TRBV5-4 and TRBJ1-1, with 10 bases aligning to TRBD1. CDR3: CASSTGQGGFGEAFF. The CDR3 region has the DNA TGTGCCAGCAGCACTGGACAGGGGGGATTTGGTGAAGCTTTCTTT.